Below, 17 T cell receptor beta chains from the same sample are listed, as sequenced in a study of T cell responses to AZD1222 COVID-19 vaccine (dated by TCRdb to the early 2020s). The intended sense of this specimen's time point label: baseline before first vaccination. The treatment or condition tag for this specimen amounts to: meningococcal conjugate vaccine given as trial control. Library generation was performed with the immunoSEQ multiplex PCR assay. Sourced from immuneACCESS, this table was stored by TCRdb with only in-frame sequences that have V and J called. A share of the clones is absent; for the studies checked, an unresolved V gene accounts for under half, and the remainder has no known explanation. Here the sample has around 100,000 clones; about 87% occur a single time. The ten largest clones add up to 4% to 4.5% of the sample. The starting material was peripheral blood, obtained on day 0 of MenACWY control vaccination. These receptors originate from an adult in good health.

In DNA form, the CDR3 reads TGTGCCAGCACCAGAACCCGGGCAGGGTCCTATGGCTACACCTTC. Residues: CASTRTRAGSYGYTF. V gene TRBV5-6 combines with J gene TRBJ1-2; D is possibly TRBD1 (5 bases). Germline V lookup: CDR1 SGHDT, CDR2 YYEEEE. CDR3 size: 15 residues. The germline V and J ends were trimmed by 6 bases and 4 bases, with 19 bases remaining between them.

J is TRBJ2-1 and V is TRBV6-5; perhaps D is TRBD1 or TRBD2 (5 bases each). The CDR3 spans 16 residues. With 0 bases removed from V and 5 bases from J, the gap between germline ends came to 14 bases. CDR1 is MNHEY and CDR2 is SVGAGI in the germline V gene. The CDR3 coding sequence is TGTGCCAGCAGTTACTCTTTCGGGGCCTTCAACAATGAGCAGTTCTTC. Residues: CASSYSFGAFNNEQFF.

About this clone itself: The junction departs from the called germline gene at one end, perhaps through a read error. V is TRBV12-3 or TRBV12-4 and J is TRBJ1-1; D perhaps matches TRBD1 (5 bases). The length of the CDR3 is 13 residues. CDR3 DNA sequence: TGCAGTACAGGAAGGAATGGGAACACTGAAGCTTTCTTT. Residues: CSTGRNGNTEAFF.

J is TRBJ2-5 and V is TRBV27; D ambiguous. This CDR3 is built from 14 residues. V was cut by 4 bases and J by 5 bases, with 14 bases left in between. Germline CDR1 is MNHEY and CDR2 is SMNVEV (reference sequence). DNA for the CDR3: TGTGCCAGCAGTTCGGCCGGTTTCGGGGAGACCCAGTACTTC. Its translation: CASSSAGFGETQYF.

This chain uses TRBV30 with TRBJ2-2; D unresolved. The germline gives CDR1 GTSNPN, CDR2 SVGIG (reference sequence). The length of the CDR3 is 14 residues. The V gene lost 7 bases and the J gene lost 2 bases, with 14 bases spanning the gap. CDR3 sequence: CAFRSGVNTGELFF. CDR3 nucleotide sequence: TGTGCCTTCCGGAGTGGGGTAAACACCGGGGAGCTGTTTTTT.

V usage is TRBV5-4 and J usage is TRBJ1-1; no definite D call. CDR1 SGHNT and CDR2 YYREEE come from the germline V gene (reference sequence). Trimming shortened V by 0 bases and J by 0 bases, and 3 bases separated the two germline ends. CDR3 length equals 13 residues. The CDR3 reads CASSLEVNTEAFF. DNA for the CDR3: TGTGCCAGCAGCTTGGAAGTGAACACTGAAGCTTTCTTT.

The chain has TRBV5-4 and TRBJ2-3, with 7 positions matching TRBD1. Trimming removed 4 bases from V and 5 bases from J; junction bases left unmatched: 4. CDR1 and CDR2 from the germline V gene are SGHNT and YYREEE (reference sequence). This CDR3 is built from 13 residues. CDR3 amino acids: CASSVTGVDTQYF. In DNA, the CDR3 is TGTGCCAGCAGCGTAACAGGGGTAGATACGCAGTATTTT.

The chain carries TRBV9 and TRBJ2-1; weak D call: TRBD1 (6 bases). V lost 3 bases and J lost 10, with 23 bases in between. The CDR3 has 16 residues. Germline CDR1 is SGDLS and CDR2 is YYNGEE. The CDR3 DNA reads TGTGCCAGCAGCGCCACCCGTTTACAGGGAATCGGGGAGCAGTTCTTC. Protein sequence: CASSATRLQGIGEQFF.

The chain joins TRBV3-1 (or the pseudogene TRBV3-2) to TRBJ2-7; D ambiguous. This CDR3 spans 11 amino acids. V was cut by 1 base and J by 7 bases, with 5 bases left in between. Germline CDR1 and CDR2: LGHDT and YNNKEL (reference sequence). The CDR3 coding sequence is TGTGCCAGCAGCCAAGCACAGGAGCAGTACTTC. Protein: CASSQAQEQYF.

This chain connects TRBV13 to TRBJ1-4; maybe TRBD1 (6 bases). This CDR3 has 17 residues. V was cut by 5 bases and J by 8 bases, with 24 bases left in between. Germline V lookup: CDR1 PRHDT, CDR2 FYEKMQ (reference sequence). The CDR3 region is CASSRSLGTGGQEKLFF. The CDR3 DNA follows: TGTGCCAGCAGCCGATCCCTGGGGACGGGGGGCCAAGAAAAACTGTTTTTT.

This clone showed up just once. The gene calls are TRBV4-1 and TRBJ2-7; 7 bases are shared with TRBD2. Germline V gene lookup returns CDR1 MGHRA and CDR2 YSYEKL. The CDR3 runs 15 residues. The V gene end was trimmed by 1 base and the J gene end by 7 bases; junction bases not matched to a gene: 10. DNA for the CDR3: TGCGCCAGCAGCCAAGGTCGAGCGGGGTCTGAGGAGCAGTACTTC. Translation: CASSQGRAGSEEQYF.

In DNA form, the CDR3 reads TGTGCCAGCAGCCCCTGGGGGCAAGAGACCCAGTACTTC. This codes for CASSPWGQETQYF. The chain couples TRBV7-9 to TRBJ2-5; possibly TRBD1 or TRBD2 for D (5 bases each). CDR1 is SEHNR, CDR2 FQNEAQ, per germline (reference sequence). Deletions cut 5 bases from V and 2 bases from J, with 9 bases between. The CDR3 is made up of 13 amino acids.

This chain joins TRBV27 and TRBJ2-1; 9 nucleotides match TRBD2. The germline CDR1 and CDR2 sequences are MNHEY and SMNVEV (reference sequence). Losses at the gene ends were 6 bases for V and 4 bases for J; bases not matched to a gene: 4. The CDR3 extends over 14 amino acids. CDR3 nucleotides: TGTGCCAGCAGCCTAGCGGGGCTATACAATGAGCAGTTCTTC. It codes for CASSLAGLYNEQFF.

The chain employs TRBV30 and TRBJ1-6; D unresolved. The CDR3 is made up of 15 amino acids. V lost 4 bases, J lost 10 bases, and 20 bases lay in between. In germline, CDR1 is GTSNPN, CDR2 SVGIG (reference sequence). DNA of the CDR3: TGTGCCTGGAACCCTCTAAGTTTTGGAGACTCACCCCTCCACTTT. Translating it yields CAWNPLSFGDSPLHF.

The genes are TRBV11-3 and TRBJ1-1; D gene unclear. V lost 3 bases to trimming and J lost 4 bases, with 9 bases between them. This CDR3 comprises 13 residues. Germline CDR1 is SGHNT and CDR2 is YENEEA. The CDR3 reads CASSLEPGTEAFF. The CDR3 DNA reads as TGTGCCAGCAGCTTGGAACCGGGCACTGAAGCTTTCTTT.

The rearrangement uses TRBV6-5 and TRBJ1-5; 9 nucleotides match TRBD1. Trimming cost V 6 bases and J 3 bases; bases outside gene matches: 6. CDR1 is MNHEY, CDR2 SVGAGI, per germline. The CDR3 sequence is 15 residues long. The CDR3: CASRLTGGPNQPQHF. The CDR3 DNA follows: TGTGCCAGCAGGCTAACAGGGGGCCCCAATCAGCCCCAGCATTTT.

The gene calls are TRBV21-1 and TRBJ2-7; the listed D gene, TRBD1, was not tested against the DNA. TRBV21-1 is designated a pseudogene. The CDR3 is 14 amino acids. The chain's CDR3 is CASSPGTGTLEQYF. The CDR3 bases are TGTGCCAGCAGTCCCGGGACAGGCACTCTCGAGCAGTACTTC.